This TCR beta chain was documented in a study of shared clonotypes between healthy human individuals. Study at large: The donor group consisted of a couple of women and three men, aged 18 to 49. General study results and limits: Donor clonotype sharing was expected to depend on sequencing depth.

Assay runs were performed at deep level. The method was immunoSEQ multiplex PCR; TCRdb's version includes in-frame clones alone and lacks a portion of them. The sample holds over a million clones; 70% to 80% are singletons and the top ten take more than 0.5%. Turning to this clone: The antigen remains unidentified.

This receptor was identified in a man in his late teens or twenties in good health. Some clones in this sample may be carry-over from other donors' samples. Source material: memory CD4+ T cells from PBMCs. Sample subset: CD45RA-negative fraction.

CDR3 protein: CASRRSGSTEAFF. CDR3 nucleotide sequence: TGTGCCAGCAGGCGATCAGGGTCCACTGAAGCTTTCTTT. The rearrangement uses TRBV27 and TRBJ1-1, with D maybe TRBD1 (5 bases). Germline V gene data show CDR1 as MNHEY and CDR2 as SMNVEV (reference sequence). This CDR3 is built from 13 residues. Trimming took 6 bases from V and 4 from J, leaving 12 bases between them.